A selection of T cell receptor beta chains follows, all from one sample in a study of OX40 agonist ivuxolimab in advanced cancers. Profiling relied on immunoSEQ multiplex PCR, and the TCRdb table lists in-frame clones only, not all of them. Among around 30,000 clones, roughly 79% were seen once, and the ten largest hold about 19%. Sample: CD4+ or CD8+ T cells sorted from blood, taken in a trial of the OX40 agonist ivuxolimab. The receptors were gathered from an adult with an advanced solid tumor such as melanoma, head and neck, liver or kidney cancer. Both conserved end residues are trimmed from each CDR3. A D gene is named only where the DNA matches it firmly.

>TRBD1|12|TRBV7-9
ASSPGQVANEQF
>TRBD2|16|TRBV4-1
ASSQEKGAGAIQETQY
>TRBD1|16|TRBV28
ASSFSHGTGGYDGELF
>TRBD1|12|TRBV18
ASSPRQGLYGYT
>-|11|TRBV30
AWSTSTSWEQY
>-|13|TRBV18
ASSPSQGKRETQY
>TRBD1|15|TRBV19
ASSIAATGGSYNEQF
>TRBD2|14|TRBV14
ASSTTSGRATDTQY
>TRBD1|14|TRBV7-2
ASSLYSGTEVNEQF
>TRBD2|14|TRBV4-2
ASSHTSGGLQETQY
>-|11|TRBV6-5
ASSLARVNEQY
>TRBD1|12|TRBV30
AWSGQGGTDTQY
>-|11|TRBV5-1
ASSLDGDQPQH
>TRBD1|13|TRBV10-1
ASSRQGWSYNEQF
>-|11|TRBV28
ASDNPGGYEQY
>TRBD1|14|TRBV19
ASRKRTGKMNTEAF
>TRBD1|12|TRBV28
ASSLGTGGEKLF
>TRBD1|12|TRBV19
ASRLTGSSYEQY
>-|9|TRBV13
ASSLTYEQY
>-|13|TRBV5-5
ASSFTPASSYEQY
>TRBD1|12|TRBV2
ASSVRRGRDGYT
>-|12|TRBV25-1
ASSEFRGGSPLH
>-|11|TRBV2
ASSWDQSDEQF
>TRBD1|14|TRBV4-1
ASSYFFTDRAYEQY
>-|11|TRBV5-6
ASSLANAYEQY
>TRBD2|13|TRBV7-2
ASSLSSGKGDEQF
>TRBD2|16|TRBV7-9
ASSLPPRLAGKENEQF
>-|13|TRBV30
AWGEKSSTNEKLF
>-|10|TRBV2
ASSPRQTRIA
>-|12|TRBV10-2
ASSESRRANEQF
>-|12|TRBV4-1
ASSRGISNSPLH
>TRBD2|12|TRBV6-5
ASSRRTSGGEQY
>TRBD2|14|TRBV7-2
ASSLGSGGIHYEQY
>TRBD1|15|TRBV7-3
ASSLTGQGAINTEAF
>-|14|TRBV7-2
ASSLSGAGMNYGYT
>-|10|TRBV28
ASRAGYNEQF
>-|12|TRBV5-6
ASSLAGSTDTQY
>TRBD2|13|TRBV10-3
AISETSGVAGELF
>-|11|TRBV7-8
ASSLGGDYGYT
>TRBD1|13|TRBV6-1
ASSARTGPQETQY
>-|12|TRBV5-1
ASSLGLGSYEQY
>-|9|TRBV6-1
ASSEFGEAF
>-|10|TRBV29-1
SAAQGYTEAF
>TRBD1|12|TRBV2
ASRAGTGKTEAF
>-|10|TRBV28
ASKSRSYEQY
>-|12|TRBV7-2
ASSLGRGSYEQY
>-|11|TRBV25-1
ASSEWAIEKLF
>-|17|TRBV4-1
ASSQEGGPGPGAYNEQF
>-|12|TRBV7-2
ASSFAGNNQPQH
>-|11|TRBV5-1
ASSFRGSDTQY
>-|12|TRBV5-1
ASSLDLATGELF
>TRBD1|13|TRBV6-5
ASSDREDGNEKLF
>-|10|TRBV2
ASSRQGSPLH